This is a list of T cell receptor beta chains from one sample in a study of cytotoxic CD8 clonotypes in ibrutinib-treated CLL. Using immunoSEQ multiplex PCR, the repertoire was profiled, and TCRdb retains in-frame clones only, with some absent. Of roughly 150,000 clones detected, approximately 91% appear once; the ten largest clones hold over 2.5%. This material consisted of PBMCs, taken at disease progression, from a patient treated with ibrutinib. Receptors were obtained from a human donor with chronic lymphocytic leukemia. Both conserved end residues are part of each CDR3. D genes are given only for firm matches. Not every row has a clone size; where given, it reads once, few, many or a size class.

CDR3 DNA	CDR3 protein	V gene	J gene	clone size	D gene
TGTGCCAGCAGTTCACGGGACAGGTTCACTGAAGCTTTCTTT	CASSSRDRFTEAFF	TRBV7-2	TRBJ1-1	few	TRBD1
TGTGCCAGCAGGGACCAGGGTTCGGGACAGCCCCAGCATTTT	CASRDQGSGQPQHF	TRBV2	TRBJ1-5	.	.
TGTGCCAGCAGCCAGGGGGGGAGCGGACTTTACAATGAGCAGTTCTTC	CASSQGGSGLYNEQFF	TRBV5-6	TRBJ2-1	.	.
TGTGCCAGCAGCCCCTCCGGGAAAACTAACTATGGCTACACCTTC	CASSPSGKTNYGYTF	TRBV14	TRBJ1-2	.	.
TGCGCCAGCAGCCCGGATGGGAGGGAGAGCAATGAGCAGTTCTTC	CASSPDGRESNEQFF	TRBV5-1	TRBJ2-1	few	TRBD2
TGTGCCACCAGCAGAGAGGGACAGATGAACACTGAAGCTTTCTTT	CATSREGQMNTEAFF	TRBV15	TRBJ1-1	.	TRBD1
TGCAGTGCTAGCCGACAGGGGCAGTTCTTC	CSASRQGQFF	TRBV20-1	TRBJ2-1	.	TRBD1
TGTGCCAGCAGCCAAGATGGGACAGAAAACAATGAGCAGTTCTTC	CASSQDGTENNEQFF	TRBV4-2	TRBJ2-1	.	TRBD1
TGTGCCAGTAGTATACTAGCGGGGCAACAAGAGACCCAGTACTTC	CASSILAGQQETQYF	TRBV19	TRBJ2-5	.	TRBD2
TGTGCCAGCACCGTAGGGGTCAGGACCTATGGCTACACCTTC	CASTVGVRTYGYTF	TRBV28	TRBJ1-2	few	.
TGTGCCAGCACAATTGGACGGGTTCCCTACGAGCAGTACTTC	CASTIGRVPYEQYF	TRBV28	TRBJ2-7	few	.
TGTGCCAGCAGGATGTACTGGACCGAACACTACGAGCAGTACTTC	CASRMYWTEHYEQYF	TRBV27	TRBJ2-7	.	.
TGTGCCACCAGCAGAGATACCCTCGCCTACGAGCAGTACTTC	CATSRDTLAYEQYF	TRBV15	TRBJ2-7	.	.
TGTGCCAGCAGCCTGGGACTATGGGGGGAGCTGTTTTTT	CASSLGLWGELFF	TRBV7-3	TRBJ2-2	.	TRBD2
TGTGCCAGCAGCATATCCGGAGCACTAGCCAAAAACATTCAGTACTTC	CASSISGALAKNIQYF	TRBV7-2	TRBJ2-4	.	.
TGCAGCGGGTCCAATCAAGAGACCCAGTACTTC	CSGSNQETQYF	TRBV29-1	TRBJ2-5	.	.
TGTGCCAGCAACCCGACAGGGATTAGCTCCTACGAGCAGTACTTC	CASNPTGISSYEQYF	TRBV28	TRBJ2-7	.	TRBD1